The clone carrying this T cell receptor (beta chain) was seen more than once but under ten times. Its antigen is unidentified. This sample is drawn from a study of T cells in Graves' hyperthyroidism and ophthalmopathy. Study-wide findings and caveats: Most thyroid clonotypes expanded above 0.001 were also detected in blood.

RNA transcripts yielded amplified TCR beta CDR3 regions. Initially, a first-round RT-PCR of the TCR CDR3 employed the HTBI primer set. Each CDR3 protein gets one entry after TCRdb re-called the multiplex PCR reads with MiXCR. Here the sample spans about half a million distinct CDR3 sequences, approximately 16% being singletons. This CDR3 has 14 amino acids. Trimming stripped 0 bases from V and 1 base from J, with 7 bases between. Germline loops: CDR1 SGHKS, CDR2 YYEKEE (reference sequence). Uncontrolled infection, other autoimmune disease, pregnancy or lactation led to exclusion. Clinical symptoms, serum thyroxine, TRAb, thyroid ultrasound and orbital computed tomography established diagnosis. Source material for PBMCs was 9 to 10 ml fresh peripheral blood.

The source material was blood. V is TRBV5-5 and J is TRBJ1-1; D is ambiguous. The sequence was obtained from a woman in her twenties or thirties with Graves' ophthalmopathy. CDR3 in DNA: TGTGCCAGCAGCTTGGAACCACAGAACACTGAAGCTTTCTTT. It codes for CASSLEPQNTEAFF.